This TCR beta chain was captured by sequencing in a study of beta chain features in type 1 diabetes. Study results and limitations: Moderate yet significant TCRB CDR3 shortening was seen in Type 1 diabetes patients in all four CD4+ subsets.

Investigators reverse transcribed all isolated RNA, so they sequenced expressed TCRB transcripts. Sequenced by immunoSEQ multiplex PCR; TCRdb stores in-frame clones only, minus some. The sample carries 200,000 to 250,000 clones, 15% to 20% recorded once. The germline V gene has CDR1 MGHDK and CDR2 SYGVNS. The CDR3 sequence is 14 residues long. V lost 2 bases and J lost 4, with 9 bases in between. With regard to this clone: No antigen is known for it. Other DNA sequences within the sample encode an identical CDR3.

The chain uses TRBV25-1 and TRBJ1-5; TRBD1 might be the D (6 bases). This TCR came from a man between 25 and 39 years old with type 1 diabetes. The source material was naive CD4+ T cells from blood. CDR3: CASSESRGNQPQHF. DNA of the CDR3: TGTGCCAGCAGTGAAAGCAGGGGAAATCAGCCCCAGCATTTT. Based on the CDR3 plus reference TRBV25-1 and TRBJ1-5, the full variable domain is EADIYQTPRYLVIGTGKKITLECSQTMGHDKMYWYQQDPGMELHLIHYSYGVNSTEKGDLSSESTVSRIRTEHFPLTLESARPSHTSQYLCASSESRGNQPQHFGDGTRLSIL.